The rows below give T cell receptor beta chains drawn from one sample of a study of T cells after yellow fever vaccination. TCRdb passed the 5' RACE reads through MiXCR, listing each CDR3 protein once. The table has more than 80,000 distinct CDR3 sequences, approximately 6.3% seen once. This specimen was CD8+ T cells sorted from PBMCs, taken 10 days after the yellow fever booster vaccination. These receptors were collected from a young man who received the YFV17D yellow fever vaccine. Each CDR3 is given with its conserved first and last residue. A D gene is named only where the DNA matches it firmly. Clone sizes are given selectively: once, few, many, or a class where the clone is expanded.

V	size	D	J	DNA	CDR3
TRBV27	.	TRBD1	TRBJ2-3	TGTGCCAGCAGTCACAGGGGGGAAGATACGCAGTATTTT	CASSHRGEDTQYF
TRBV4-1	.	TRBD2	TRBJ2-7	TGCGCCAGCAGTCGGGGACTAGCGGACTACGAGCAGTACTTC	CASSRGLADYEQYF
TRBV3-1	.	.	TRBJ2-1	TGTGCCAGCAGCGAGAACAATGAGCAGTTCTTC	CASSENNEQFF
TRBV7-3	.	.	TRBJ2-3	TGTGCCAGCAGCGGAGACACAGATACGCAGTATTTT	CASSGDTDTQYF
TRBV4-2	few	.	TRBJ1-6	TGTGCCAGCAGCCAACCGACAGCCTTTTATAATTCACCCCTCCACTTT	CASSQPTAFYNSPLHF
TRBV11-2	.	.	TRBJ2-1	TGTGCCAGCAGCCCCCCCGGGGAGCAGTTCTTC	CASSPPGEQFF
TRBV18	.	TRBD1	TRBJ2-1	TGTGCCAGCCGACCGGGACAGGGGATCCATGAGCAGTTCTTC	CASRPGQGIHEQFF
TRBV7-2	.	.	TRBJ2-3	TGTGCCAGCAGCTTAGTCGTGTTACTCTCCACAGATACGCAGTATTTT	CASSLVVLLSTDTQYF
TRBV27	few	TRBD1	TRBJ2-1	TGTGCCAGCAGCTTGACAGGGAACTCCTACAATGAGCAGTTCTTC	CASSLTGNSYNEQFF
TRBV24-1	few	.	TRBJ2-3	TGTGCCATCTCGGGAGGGGGCAACACAGATACGCAGTATTTT	CAISGGGNTDTQYF
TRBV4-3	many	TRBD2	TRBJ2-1	TGCGCCAGCAGCCAAGATCTAGCGGGCTCCTACAATGAGCAGTTCTTC	CASSQDLAGSYNEQFF
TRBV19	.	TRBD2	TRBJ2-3	TGTGCCAGTAGAGCCGGGACTAGGGGGACAGATACGCAGTATTTT	CASRAGTRGTDTQYF
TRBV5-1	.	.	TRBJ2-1	TGCGCCAGCAACCGCGGCGAAAGCTCCTACAATGAGCAGTTCTTC	CASNRGESSYNEQFF
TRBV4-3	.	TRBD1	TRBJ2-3	TGCGCCAGCAGCCTTCGACAGGGGCCAGATACGCAGTATTTT	CASSLRQGPDTQYF
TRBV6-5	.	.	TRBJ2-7	TGTGCCAGCAGTTACTCGAGCGGCAGCTACGAGCAGTACTTC	CASSYSSGSYEQYF
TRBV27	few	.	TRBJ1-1	TGTGCCAGCATGGTGAACACTGAAGCTTTCTTT	CASMVNTEAFF
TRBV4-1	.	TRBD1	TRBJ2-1	TGCGCCAGCAGCCAAGATCACGGACAGGGTCTCAATGAGCAGTTCTTC	CASSQDHGQGLNEQFF
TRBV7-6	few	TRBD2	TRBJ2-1	TGTGCCAGCAGCTTAGGGGGGGGTTACGGCTACAATGAGCAGTTCTTC	CASSLGGGYGYNEQFF
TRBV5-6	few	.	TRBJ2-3	TGTGCCAGCAGCTTGGGTGGGGTCGCAGATACGCAGTATTTT	CASSLGGVADTQYF
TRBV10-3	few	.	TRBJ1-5	TGTGCCATCAGTGAGAGCGGGCCAGGGGTGGTGGGTCAGCCCCAGCATTTT	CAISESGPGVVGQPQHF
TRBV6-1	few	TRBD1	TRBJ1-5	TGTGCCAGCAGCCCGACAGGGGGCCGCAATCAGCCCCAGCATTTT	CASSPTGGRNQPQHF
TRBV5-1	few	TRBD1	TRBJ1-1	TGCGCCAGCAGCTGGGGACAGGCTAACACTGAAGCTTTCTTT	CASSWGQANTEAFF
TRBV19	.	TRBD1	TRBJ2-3	TGTGCCAGTAGGCCCCGGGACAGGCTTAGCACAGATACGCAGTATTTT	CASRPRDRLSTDTQYF
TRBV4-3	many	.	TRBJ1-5	TGCGCCAGCAGCCAAGATGGACCTGGGGGGAATCAGCCCCAGCATTTT	CASSQDGPGGNQPQHF
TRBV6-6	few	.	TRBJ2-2	TGTGCCAGCAGTCAAAGCACGGCCGGGGAGCTGTTTTTT	CASSQSTAGELFF
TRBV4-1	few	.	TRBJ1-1	TGCGCCAGCAGCCAACTGTCAGGCTATACTGAAGCTTTCTTT	CASSQLSGYTEAFF
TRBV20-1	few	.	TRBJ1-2	TGCAGTGCTAGAGTTCCGGGAAACGCCTATGGCTACACCTTC	CSARVPGNAYGYTF
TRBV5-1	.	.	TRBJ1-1	TGCGCCAGCGCCCTCCCCGAGGGGCAGACTGAAGCTTTCTTT	CASALPEGQTEAFF
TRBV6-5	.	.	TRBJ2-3	TGTGCCAGCAGTTACCATGTTAGGGATACGCAGTATTTT	CASSYHVRDTQYF
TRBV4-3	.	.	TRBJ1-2	TGCGCCAGCAGCCAAGATCGCGGGGGCGCGAACTATGGCTACACCTTC	CASSQDRGGANYGYTF
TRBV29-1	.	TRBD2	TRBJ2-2	TGCAGCGGGCGACTAGCGGGGGGGCCGAACACCGGGGAGCTGTTTTTT	CSGRLAGGPNTGELFF
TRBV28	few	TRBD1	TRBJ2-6	TGTGCCGGGTCCGGGACAGGCTCCCCTCTGGGGGCCAACGTCCTGACTTTC	CAGSGTGSPLGANVLTF
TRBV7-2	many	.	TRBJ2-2	TGTGCCAGCAGCTTAGCCCCCCGGGCTAGCGTCGAGGGGCTGTTTTTT	CASSLAPRASVEGLFF
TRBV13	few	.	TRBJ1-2	TGTGCCAGCAGCCCAAGGAAGAACTATGGCTACACCTTC	CASSPRKNYGYTF
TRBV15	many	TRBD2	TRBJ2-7	TGTGCCACCAGCAGAGGTAGCGGGGGAACCTACGAGCAGTACTTC	CATSRGSGGTYEQYF
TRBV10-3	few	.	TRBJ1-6	TGTGCCATCAGCAGAACCGGGACGGACCTTACATCCCTCCACTTT	CAISRTGTDLTSLHF
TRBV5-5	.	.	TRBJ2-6	TGTGCCAGCAGCGTGTGGGATTCTGGGGCCAACGTCCTGACTTTC	CASSVWDSGANVLTF
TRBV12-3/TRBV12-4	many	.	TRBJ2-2	TGTGCCAGCAGGCCATGGTGGGACACCGGGGAGCTGTTTTTT	CASRPWWDTGELFF
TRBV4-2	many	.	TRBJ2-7	TGTGCCAGCAGCCAAGATGTAGGAGGGACCTACGAGCAGTACTTC	CASSQDVGGTYEQYF
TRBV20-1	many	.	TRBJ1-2	TGCAGTGCTGTTACAGGGTACTATGGCTACACCTTC	CSAVTGYYGYTF
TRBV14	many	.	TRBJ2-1	TGTGCCAGCAGCGCCCGAGCCGCTAGCTACTCCTACAATGAGCAGTTCTTC	CASSARAASYSYNEQFF
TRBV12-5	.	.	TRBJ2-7	TGTGCTAGTGGTTTGGTAATCCAGGGCAATACCCCCTACGAGCAGTACTTC	CASGLVIQGNTPYEQYF
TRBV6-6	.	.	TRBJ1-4	TGTGCCAGCAGCTGGCGGGGGATGGACGAAAAACTGTTTTTT	CASSWRGMDEKLFF